The present T cell receptor (beta chain) was sequenced within a study of T-cell memory formation after mild COVID-19. The length of the CDR3 is 14 residues. Trimming at V came to 6 bases and at J to 7 bases, leaving 10 bases not matched to a gene. Germline V gene sequence: CDR1 DFQATT, CDR2 SNEGSKA (reference sequence). 5'RACE primed from the constant segment yielded TCR alpha and TCR beta cDNA libraries bearing sample barcodes and UMIs. A single record per CDR3 protein comes from TCRdb applying MiXCR to the 5' RACE reads. The data contain over 120,000 distinct CDR3 sequences, about 5.7% of them seen just once; the ten biggest clones take up around 2%. The sample holds many counts of this clonotype.

Sequencing input: PBMCs or a T cell subset sorted from them (not recorded which). The clonotype originates from an adult woman who had mild COVID-19 (a few samples of this study predate the infection). Cell type and time point are not known. The V call is TRBV20-1, the J call TRBJ2-7; 12 positions match TRBD1. CDR3 amino acids: CSAKPGQGAEEQYF. The CDR3 bases are TGCAGTGCCAAACCGGGACAGGGGGCAGAAGAGCAGTACTTC.